A single sample is the source of the 20 T cell receptor beta chains below, sequenced in a study of blood T cells in healthy people across ages. A second PCR of roughly 7 to 11 cycles used a sample-barcoded 5' primer and a J-beta primer mix. TCRdb reanalysed the 5' RACE reads using MiXCR and keeps one entry per CDR3 protein. The profile covers 1.4 million to 1.5 million distinct CDR3 sequences, with roughly 45% appearing a single time and 7% to 9% taken by the ten largest. Material: blood. The receptor set was obtained from a woman under 30 in good health.

This clonotype occurred a few times. The chain has TRBV6-5 and TRBJ1-5, with D possibly being TRBD1 (5 bases). Trimming pared 5 bases from V and 7 bases from J, leaving 15 bases between. Germline V CDR1 and CDR2: MNHEY, SVGAGI. This CDR3 region has 14 residues. CDR3 nucleotides: TGTGCCAGCAGTCCCCGGGGGGGAGGGCAGCCCCAGCATTTT. Amino acids: CASSPRGGGQPQHF.

This chain connects TRBV11-2 to TRBJ1-1; D unclear. The CDR3 is 13 residues long. V was shortened by 0 bases and J by 8 bases, with 10 bases between the two germline ends. CDR1 is SGHAT, CDR2 FQNNGV, per germline. CDR3 protein: CASSLERSAEAFF. DNA of the CDR3: TGTGCCAGCAGCTTAGAAAGGTCTGCAGAAGCTTTCTTT.

Concerning this clonotype: A much larger clonotype is one base distant, so this may be a read error. The gene calls are TRBV3-1 and TRBJ1-1; D is unclear. Germline CDR1 LGHDT, CDR2 YNNKEL (reference sequence). The CDR3 has 13 amino acids. CDR3 nucleotide sequence: TGTGCCGGCAGCCGTAGGGCGAACACTGAAGCTTTCTTT. Translated: CAGSRRANTEAFF. Together with reference TRBV3-1 and TRBJ1-1, the CDR3 gives the full variable domain: DTAVSQTPKYLVTQMGNDKSIKCEQNLGHDTMYWYKQDSKKFLKIMFSYNNKELIINETVPNRFSPKSPDKAHLNLHINSLELGDSAVYFCAGSRRANTEAFFGQGTRLTVV.

The rearrangement joins TRBV6-6 to TRBJ1-5; D gene uncertain. This CDR3 has 14 amino acids. Trimming removed 2 bases at V and 6 bases at J, with 11 bases between. CDR1 MNHNY and CDR2 SVGAGI come from the germline V gene (reference sequence). CDR3 sequence (DNA): TGTGCCAGCAGTTACCCCCAAGGCGGTCAGCCCCAGCATTTT. Translation: CASSYPQGGQPQHF.

The rearrangement joins TRBV6-5 to TRBJ2-3; D remains ambiguous. The CDR3 spans 15 residues. The ends were cut back, 0 bases at V and 0 bases at J, with 7 bases in the middle. Germline V gene data show CDR1 as MNHEY and CDR2 as SVGAGI. The CDR3 region is CASSYSWRSTDTQYF. CDR3 nucleotide sequence: TGTGCCAGCAGTTACTCATGGCGGAGCACAGATACGCAGTATTTT.

V gene TRBV12-3 or TRBV12-4 combines with J gene TRBJ2-2; D unresolved. V lost 7 bases to trimming and J lost 8 bases, with 8 bases between them. CDR3 size: 11 residues. The CDR3 DNA reads as TGTGCCAGCACCGAAGGGGGGGAGCTGTTTTTT. Its protein is CASTEGGELFF.

The chain uses TRBV7-2 and TRBJ2-3; D perhaps matches TRBD1 (5 bases). V lost 8 bases, J lost 0 bases, and 18 bases lay in between. CDR3 length: 16 residues. Germline V gives CDR1 SGHTA, CDR2 FQGNSA. This CDR3 reads CASSPRPGLSTDTQYF. The CDR3 DNA reads TGTGCCAGCTCCCCACGGCCAGGGCTAAGCACAGATACGCAGTATTTT.

Notes on this clonotype: This may arise from a read error, as a much more abundant clone is one base away. The rearrangement links TRBV29-1 to TRBJ2-7, with D unclear. Per the germline V gene, CDR1 is SQVTM and CDR2 is ANQGSEA. The length of the CDR3 is 13 residues. V lost 3 bases and J lost 7, with 16 bases in between. CDR3 DNA sequence: TGCAGCGTTGAGGGCGGATCGTACAATGAGCAGTACTTC. As protein: CSVEGGSYNEQYF.

This clonotype was counted between two and nine times. This chain uses TRBV5-6 with TRBJ2-1; D is possibly TRBD1 or TRBD2 (5 bases each). V lost 2 bases to trimming and J lost 7 bases, with 10 bases between them. This CDR3 comprises 13 residues. Germline values: CDR1 SGHDT, CDR2 YYEEEE. CDR3 bases: TGTGCCAGCAGCTTTGGGGGAGAGAATGAGCAGTTCTTC. As protein: CASSFGGENEQFF.

This clonotype was seen a single time. This chain joins TRBV10-3 and TRBJ1-1, with 7 bases that match TRBD1. CDR1 ENHRY and CDR2 SYGVKD come from the germline V gene. V shed 10 bases, J shed 3 bases, and the junction held 8 bases outside the gene matches. There are 13 residues in the CDR3. The CDR3 protein is CATRQGEDTEAFF. Written as DNA, the CDR3 is TGTGCCACCAGGCAGGGGGAAGACACTGAAGCTTTCTTT.

The chain is built from TRBV9 and TRBJ2-5, with D hard to call. With the DNA end fitting TRBJ2-7 better, the J assignment may be wrong. Looked up from germline, CDR1 is SGDLS and CDR2 is YYNGEE. The CDR3 is 14 amino acids. Here the CDR3 reads CASSVDLGFYEQYF. CDR3 in DNA: TGTGCCAGCAGCGTAGATTTGGGTTTCTACGAGCAGTACTTC.

The chain recombines TRBV3-1 with TRBJ2-3; TRBD1 aligns across 7 bases. Germline V gene lookup returns CDR1 LGHDT and CDR2 YNNKEL (reference sequence). With V trimmed by 5 bases and J by 4 bases, 0 bases remained unmatched. The length of the CDR3 is 12 residues. The CDR3 region has the DNA TGTGCCAGCAGCGGACAGGCAGATACGCAGTATTTT. This encodes CASSGQADTQYF.

The V gene is TRBV7-9, the J gene TRBJ2-3; D uncertain. Between the trimmed V and J ends, which lost 1 base and 4 bases, there was a span of 15 bases. Germline V gene sequence: CDR1 SEHNR, CDR2 FQNEAQ (reference sequence). The CDR3 spans 16 residues. CDR3 sequence reads: CASSLGRLQVADTQYF. In DNA, the CDR3 is TGTGCCAGCAGCTTAGGGCGCCTCCAGGTTGCAGATACGCAGTATTTT.

This chain joins TRBV20-1 and TRBJ2-2; weak D call: TRBD2 (5 bases). The CDR3 runs 17 residues. V lost 0 bases to trimming and J lost 3 bases, with 17 bases between them. Germline loops: CDR1 DFQATT, CDR2 SNEGSKA (reference sequence). CDR3 in DNA: TGCAGTGCTAGAGAAGGTAGAAGCGGCCACTACACCGGGGAGCTGTTTTTT. It is translated as CSAREGRSGHYTGELFF.

The V gene is TRBV20-1, the J gene TRBJ2-7; D perhaps matches TRBD1 (5 bases). V was clipped by 1 base and J by 1 base, with 17 bases between them. This CDR3 contains 16 residues. Germline lookup yields CDR1 DFQATT and CDR2 SNEGSKA (reference sequence). The CDR3 DNA reads TGCAGTGCTAGAGCCGATTTTAAGGGGCTGTCCTACGAGCAGTACTTC. Its translation is CSARADFKGLSYEQYF.

Turning to this clonotype: The junction does not match germline at one end; this may be a read error. The J gene is TRBJ2-5, the V gene TRBV12-3 or TRBV12-4; maybe TRBD1 (6 bases). The CDR3 runs to 11 residues. The CDR3 DNA reads as TGTTCCAGGGGCAGTACAGAGACCCAGTACTTC. Translating it yields CSRGSTETQYF.

The chain uses TRBV20-1 and TRBJ1-6; 8 bases fit TRBD1. This CDR3 is 16 amino acids long. J lost 10 bases, V lost 5 bases, and 16 bases had no gene match. Germline V CDR1 and CDR2: DFQATT, SNEGSKA (reference sequence). Here the CDR3 DNA reads TGCAGTGCTGGAAAGTTCGATGGACAGGGACGCTCACCCCTCCACTTT. Protein: CSAGKFDGQGRSPLHF.

This clonotype was detected a few times. V gene TRBV10-3 combines with J gene TRBJ2-1; 7 bases fit TRBD2. Germline V gene lookup returns CDR1 ENHRY and CDR2 SYGVKD. V dropped 6 bases and J dropped 9; count of bases not matched to a gene: 5. The CDR3 runs to 12 residues. The CDR3 reads CAISPRGSEQFF. As DNA, the CDR3 is TGTGCCATCAGCCCGCGGGGGAGTGAGCAGTTCTTC.

The V and J genes are TRBV20-1 and TRBJ2-4; TRBD2 matches 16 bases. The CDR3 runs to 19 residues. V lost 5 bases, J lost 6 bases, and 16 bases stayed unmatched. Germline-derived CDR1 and CDR2 are DFQATT and SNEGSKA (reference sequence). The CDR3 here is CSAVQPPGLAGGPGNIQYF. CDR3 DNA sequence: TGCAGTGCTGTTCAACCCCCGGGACTAGCGGGAGGGCCGGGAAACATTCAGTACTTC.

CDR3 protein: CASSEALRGGEAFF. The CDR3 nucleotides are TGTGCCAGCAGTGAAGCGCTTCGTGGGGGGGAAGCTTTCTTT. The V and J genes are TRBV6-1 and TRBJ1-1, with a tentative D call TRBD1 (5 bases). Deletions cut 0 bases from V and 8 bases from J, with 13 bases between. This CDR3 spans 14 amino acids. The germline CDR1 and CDR2 sequences are MNHNS and SASEGT.